The 24 T cell receptor beta chains presented below share a single source sample, sequenced in a study of blood T cell repertoires in COVID-19. The protocol was immunoSEQ multiplex PCR, while the TCRdb copy is restricted to in-frame clones and leaves out a portion. The sample yields around 190,000 clones, about 80% seen once. Sequencing used peripheral blood. The receptor source for this set is a woman aged 55 to 70 with COVID-19, enrolled during active disease.

The rearrangement uses TRBV28 and TRBJ2-7; perhaps TRBD1 as D (6 bases). The V gene lost 4 bases and the J gene lost 2 bases, with 12 bases spanning the gap. The CDR3 contains 14 residues. CDR1 and CDR2 from the germline V gene are MDHEN and SYDVKM. The CDR3 nucleotides read TGTGCCAGCAGTTCACGACAGGCTCCCTACGAGCAGTACTTC. Its protein product is CASSSRQAPYEQYF.

The rearrangement joins TRBV5-1 to TRBJ2-5; D not resolved. The CDR3 has 14 residues. Per germline, CDR1 SGHRS and CDR2 YFSETQ. Trimming shortened V by 0 bases and J by 1 base, and 7 bases separated the two germline ends. The CDR3 protein is CASSLGLFQETQYF. As DNA, the CDR3 is TGCGCCAGCAGCTTGGGGCTTTTCCAAGAGACCCAGTACTTC.

The rearrangement uses TRBV27 and TRBJ1-2, with D possibly TRBD1 on 5 matching bases. The germline V gene encodes CDR1 MNHEY and CDR2 SMNVEV (reference sequence). The CDR3 has 14 residues. With 8 bases removed from V and 2 bases from J, the gap between germline ends came to 15 bases. CDR3 sequence reads: CASRLARGNYGYTF. Here the CDR3 DNA reads TGTGCCAGCCGCCTGGCAAGGGGAAACTATGGCTACACCTTC.

The gene calls are TRBV24-1 and TRBJ2-5, with D possibly being TRBD2 (7 bases). This CDR3 region has 16 residues. Trimming took 4 bases from V and 5 from J, leaving 19 bases between them. Germline V lookup: CDR1 KGHDR, CDR2 SFDVKD. The CDR3 loop is CATSDPTGGRGETQYF. CDR3 nucleotides: TGTGCCACCAGTGACCCTACCGGGGGGCGCGGGGAGACCCAGTACTTC.

V is TRBV5-1 and J is TRBJ2-1, with 9 positions matching TRBD2. Germline V lookup: CDR1 SGHRS, CDR2 YFSETQ. Trimming took 0 bases from V and 6 from J; bases not matched to a gene: 7. The CDR3 consists of 16 residues. CDR3 DNA sequence: TGCGCCAGCAGCTTGGTAGCTAGCGGGACCGGCAATGAGCAGTTCTTC. This encodes CASSLVASGTGNEQFF.

The rearrangement uses TRBV6-5 and TRBJ2-1; possibly TRBD1 for D (5 bases). CDR1 and CDR2 (germline): MNHEY, SVGAGI. V was cut by 6 bases and J by 9 bases, with 18 bases left in between. CDR3 length: 14 amino acids. Here the CDR3 reads CASRDPWQGSEQFF. CDR3 DNA: TGTGCCAGCAGGGACCCGTGGCAGGGAAGTGAGCAGTTCTTC.

The V call is TRBV9, the J call TRBJ1-1; D gene ambiguous. Per germline, CDR1 SGDLS and CDR2 YYNGEE. V was clipped by 0 bases and J by 11 bases, with 20 bases between them. CDR3 size: 15 residues. This CDR3 reads CASSVDETPRSSAFF. In DNA form, the CDR3 reads TGTGCCAGCAGCGTAGACGAGACACCTCGTTCGTCCGCTTTCTTT. Combining the CDR3 with reference TRBV9 and TRBJ1-1 gives the whole variable domain DSGVTQTPKHLITATGQRVTLRCSPRSGDLSVYWYQQSLDQGLQFLIQYYNGEERAKGNILERFSAQQFPDLHSELNLSSLELGDSALYFCASSVDETPRSSAFFGQGTRLTVV.

This clone was seen a single time. The J gene is TRBJ2-1, the V gene TRBV5-1, with TRBD2 as a possible D gene (7 bases). Germline values: CDR1 SGHRS, CDR2 YFSETQ. Trimming cost V 4 bases and J 7 bases, with 15 bases left between them. This CDR3 comprises 14 residues. The CDR3: CASSREGRGNEQFF. In DNA, the CDR3 is TGCGCCAGCAGCAGGGAGGGCAGGGGAAATGAGCAGTTCTTC.

The chain is built from TRBV30 and TRBJ2-7; 8 nucleotides align to TRBD2. Germline V CDR1 and CDR2: GTSNPN, SVGIG (reference sequence). Trimming at V came to 2 bases and at J to 1 base, leaving 4 bases not matched to a gene. The CDR3 contains 14 residues. Here the CDR3 DNA reads TGTGCCTGGAGTCCCGGACTAGCATCCTACGAGCAGTACTTC. Translation: CAWSPGLASYEQYF.

The CDR3 DNA follows: TGTGCCAGCAGCTCCCCGGGGGGGCAAAAACTGTTTTTT. Protein product: CASSSPGGQKLFF. The chain is built from TRBV7-2 and TRBJ1-4, with D maybe TRBD1 (6 bases). The germline CDR1 and CDR2 sequences are SGHTA and FQGNSA. The length of the CDR3 is 13 residues. The V gene lost 4 bases and the J gene lost 9 bases, with 12 bases spanning the gap.

The J gene is TRBJ1-4, the V gene TRBV5-5; 7 bases agree with TRBD1. Unmatched junction bases numbered 10, after V lost 3 bases and J lost 5 bases. The CDR3 covers 16 residues. CDR1 and CDR2 (germline): SGHKS, YYEKEE (reference sequence). The CDR3 bases are TGTGCCAGCAGCTCTGCCGCCGGGACAGTGAATGAAAAACTGTTTTTT. This sequence encodes CASSSAAGTVNEKLFF.

The chain employs TRBV7-8 and TRBJ2-7, with 7 nucleotides matching TRBD2. The germline gives CDR1 SGHVS, CDR2 FQNEAQ. The CDR3 has 14 amino acids. With 1 base clipped from V and 6 bases from J, the junction kept 6 bases outside the gene matches. In DNA, the CDR3 is TGTGCCAGCAGCTTAGGGTCTCCGGGGGGCGAGCAGTACGTC. Protein sequence: CASSLGSPGGEQYV.

The rearrangement uses TRBV27 and TRBJ1-4, with 7 positions matching TRBD1. J gave up 6 bases and V 3 bases, and 10 bases lay outside the gene matches. Germline loops: CDR1 MNHEY, CDR2 SMNVEV (reference sequence). The CDR3 is 16 residues long. CDR3 coding DNA: TGTGCCAGCAGTTTGGTGGGGCCAGGGGGTTATGAAAAACTGTTTTTT. Amino acid sequence: CASSLVGPGGYEKLFF.

The chain is built from TRBV6-2 or TRBV6-3 and TRBJ2-7; the D is unclear. The V gene's germline CDR1 is MNHEY and CDR2 SVGEGT. The CDR3 loop spans 17 amino acids. V lost 0 bases and J lost 2, with 17 bases in between. CDR3 residues: CASSYSPTASRPYEQYF. CDR3 nucleotides: TGTGCCAGCAGTTACTCCCCGACTGCGTCCCGACCCTACGAGCAGTACTTC.

V gene TRBV27 combines with J gene TRBJ2-3; D remains unclear. Looked up from germline, CDR1 is MNHEY and CDR2 is SMNVEV (reference sequence). Trimming removed 2 bases at V and 0 bases at J, with 6 bases between. The CDR3 runs to 14 residues. The CDR3, as DNA: TGTGCCAGCAGTTTACGAACTAGCACAGATACGCAGTATTTT. This encodes CASSLRTSTDTQYF.

This chain links TRBV2 with TRBJ2-1, with 8 bases that match TRBD2. With V trimmed by 3 bases and J by 2 bases, 6 bases remained unmatched. Germline CDR1 reads SNHLY; CDR2 reads FYNNEI. The CDR3 totals 16 residues. The CDR3 DNA follows: TGTGCCAGCAGTGACCTAAGCGGGGGAGCCTACAATGAGCAGTTCTTC. This sequence encodes CASSDLSGGAYNEQFF.

V gene TRBV28 combines with J gene TRBJ2-1; D gene uncertain. The CDR3 sequence is 11 residues long. The V end was cut by 8 bases, the J end by 6 bases, with 8 bases between. The germline V gene has CDR1 MDHEN and CDR2 SYDVKM. CDR3 nucleotides: TGTGCCAGCGTCGAGCTCAATGAGCAGTTCTTC. Amino acids: CASVELNEQFF.

A few counts support this clone. Other DNA sequences in this specimen translate into the identical CDR3. The genes are TRBV6-1 and TRBJ1-2; TRBD1 aligns across 7 bases. This CDR3 spans 14 amino acids. The trim removed 0 bases at V and 3 bases at J, leaving 1 base unmatched. Germline loops: CDR1 MNHNS, CDR2 SASEGT. The CDR3 loop reads CASSEAGTDYGYTF. The CDR3 DNA reads as TGTGCCAGCAGTGAAGCGGGGACAGACTATGGCTACACCTTC.

The V and J genes are TRBV5-1 and TRBJ2-5; 10 positions agree with TRBD1. J lost 6 bases, V lost 4 bases, and 15 bases had no gene match. The CDR3 totals 17 residues. The germline gives CDR1 SGHRS, CDR2 YFSETQ. The DNA of the CDR3 is TGCGCCAGCAGCGGTGGGGCCCGGGACAGGGGTGGGAAGACCCAGTACTTC. It encodes CASSGGARDRGGKTQYF.

This chain links TRBV21-1 with TRBJ2-5; the D call TRBD1 from the table was never checked on the DNA. TRBV21-1 is reported as a pseudogene. The CDR3 contains 14 residues. The CDR3 DNA follows: TGTGCCAGCAGCAAAGGCCACAGGCTAGAGACCCAGTACTTC. It yields the protein CASSKGHRLETQYF.

J is TRBJ2-7 and V is TRBV5-1; a weak D match, TRBD1 (5 bases). Trimming cost V 0 bases and J 0 bases, with 13 bases left between them. Per the germline V gene, CDR1 is SGHRS and CDR2 is YFSETQ. This CDR3 is 16 amino acids long. The CDR3 protein is CASSLGPDINSYEQYF. The DNA for the CDR3 is TGCGCCAGCAGCTTGGGTCCGGACATAAACTCCTACGAGCAGTACTTC.

This clone was found a few times. The gene calls are TRBV28 and TRBJ2-7; possible D gene TRBD2, 5 bases. Germline CDR1 MDHEN, CDR2 SYDVKM. V was trimmed by 3 bases and J by 2 bases, leaving 11 bases between them. The CDR3 contains 14 residues. CDR3 coding DNA: TGTGCCAGCAGTTTGGAGGTCCCGCCCTACGAGCAGTACTTC. It codes for CASSLEVPPYEQYF.

The chain is built from TRBV11-2 and TRBJ1-1, with D perhaps matching TRBD1 (5 bases). Germline V gives CDR1 SGHAT, CDR2 FQNNGV. The V end was cut by 5 bases, the J end by 4 bases, with 14 bases between. The CDR3 is 14 residues long. This CDR3 reads CASSRNQGGTEAFF. The CDR3 nucleotides are TGTGCCAGCAGCCGTAACCAGGGAGGCACTGAAGCTTTCTTT.

This clone was seen once. As the CDR3 is not closed by the conserved phenylalanine or tryptophan, this likely results from a read error. It is unclear where the CDR3 begins or ends on the DNA, so no DNA is shown, and the CDR3 is as TCRdb lists it. The gene calls are TRBV20-1 and TRBJ1-2; TRBD1, the table's D call, was not compared with the DNA. The V gene's germline CDR1 is DFQATT and CDR2 SNEGSKA (reference sequence). The CDR3 contains 11 residues when both ends are counted. CDR3 loop: CSARDRPGPLP.